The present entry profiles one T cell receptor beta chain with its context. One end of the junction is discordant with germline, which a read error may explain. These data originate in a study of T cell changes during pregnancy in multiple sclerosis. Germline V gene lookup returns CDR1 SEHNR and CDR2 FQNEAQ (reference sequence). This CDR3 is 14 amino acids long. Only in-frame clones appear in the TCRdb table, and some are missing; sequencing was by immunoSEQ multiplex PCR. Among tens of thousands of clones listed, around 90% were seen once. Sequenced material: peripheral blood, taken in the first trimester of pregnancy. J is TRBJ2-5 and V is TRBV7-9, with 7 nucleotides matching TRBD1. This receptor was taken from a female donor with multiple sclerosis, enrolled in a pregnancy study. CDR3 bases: TGTGCCAGCAGCCGAGGGACAGAACAAGGGACCCAGTACTTC. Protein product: CASSRGTEQGTQYF.